A single sample gave rise to the 21 T cell receptor beta chains below, sequenced in a study of PD-1 blockade in mismatch repair-deficient tumors. Assay used: immunoSEQ multiplex PCR; TCRdb lists only in-frame clones, some missing. Among over 75,000 clones listed, about 85% were seen once. This sample comprised peripheral blood, obtained 12 weeks after starting pembrolizumab. All receptors come from an adult with mismatch repair-deficient cancer.

The chain carries TRBV7-2 and TRBJ2-7, with D unresolved. Germline assignment: CDR1 SGHTA and CDR2 FQGNSA. CDR3 length equals 13 residues. The V end was cut by 5 bases, the J end by 4 bases, with 12 bases between. In nucleotides, the CDR3 is TGTGCCAGCAGCCCCCCGACACTGTACGAGCAGTACTTC. This gives the protein CASSPPTLYEQYF.

The table lists this clone with a count of one. The rearrangement uses TRBV9 and TRBJ1-1; unclear D gene. This CDR3 spans 13 amino acids. The germline V gene encodes CDR1 SGDLS and CDR2 YYNGEE. V was pared by 1 base and J by 2 bases, with 6 bases between. CDR3 nucleotide sequence: TGTGCCAGCAGCGTAAACAGCAACACTGAAGCTTTCTTT. Translation gives CASSVNSNTEAFF.

V usage is TRBV6-1 and J usage is TRBJ1-2; D is possibly TRBD1 (6 bases). The germline gives CDR1 MNHNS, CDR2 SASEGT. This CDR3 is built from 13 residues. The germline V and J ends were trimmed by 4 bases and 6 bases, with 12 bases remaining between them. The CDR3 bases are TGTGCCAGCAGTGTAAGCAGGGGAGATGGCTACACCTTC. It encodes CASSVSRGDGYTF.

The chain employs TRBV19 and TRBJ2-1; possible D gene TRBD2, 6 bases. The V end lost 0 bases, the J end lost 4 bases, and 7 bases lay between the germline ends. The CDR3 consists of 14 residues. Germline-derived CDR1 and CDR2 are LNHDA and SQIVND (reference sequence). CDR3 sequence (DNA): TGTGCCAGTAGTATAGATAGCGGTTACAATGAGCAGTTCTTC. As protein: CASSIDSGYNEQFF.

Comment on this clone: The sample carries other DNA sequences with the same CDR3. The chain combines TRBV7-9 with TRBJ2-1; D is unclear. The germline CDR1 and CDR2 sequences are SEHNR and FQNEAQ (reference sequence). The V and J ends lost 1 base and 4 bases respectively, with 2 bases between them. The CDR3 covers 12 residues. The DNA of the CDR3 is TGTGCCAGCAGCTTAGGGTACAATGAGCAGTTCTTC. Translating it yields CASSLGYNEQFF.

This chain uses TRBV11-2 with TRBJ2-7, with unresolved D. Trimming pared 0 bases from V and 2 bases from J, leaving 17 bases between. Germline assignment: CDR1 SGHAT and CDR2 FQNNGV. This CDR3 is built from 17 residues. The CDR3 loop is CASSLDLASDVPYEQYF. Here the CDR3 DNA reads TGTGCCAGCAGCTTAGACCTCGCCTCGGACGTCCCCTACGAGCAGTACTTC.

The V and J genes are TRBV18 and TRBJ1-5; tentatively, D is TRBD1 (6 bases). The CDR3 sequence is 18 residues long. The V end was cut by 3 bases, the J end by 4 bases, with 22 bases between. In germline, CDR1 is KGHSH, CDR2 LQKENI. This CDR3 is CASSPRGEGTWGNQPQHF. In DNA form, the CDR3 reads TGTGCCAGCTCACCGAGGGGGGAAGGCACTTGGGGAAATCAGCCCCAGCATTTT.

This clone was seen a few times. The chain couples TRBV7-9 to TRBJ2-1, with a possible D match to TRBD1 (5 bases). V lost 1 base to trimming and J lost 6 bases, with 10 bases between them. CDR3 length: 14 residues. Germline V gene sequence: CDR1 SEHNR, CDR2 FQNEAQ (reference sequence). CDR3 sequence (DNA): TGTGCCAGCAGCTTAGATTATAGGGGCAATGAGCAGTTCTTC. Encoded protein: CASSLDYRGNEQFF.

V is TRBV11-3 and J is TRBJ2-7; 9 positions match TRBD2. With 5 bases clipped from V and 0 bases from J, the junction kept 5 bases outside the gene matches. Per the germline V gene, CDR1 is SGHNT and CDR2 is YENEEA. The CDR3 is 15 residues long. The CDR3 DNA is TGTGCCAGCAGCCGAAGGACTAGCGCCTCCTACGAGCAGTACTTC. This translates into CASSRRTSASYEQYF.

The chain combines TRBV5-5 with TRBJ2-2; 8 bases line up with TRBD2. The V gene end was trimmed by 0 bases and the J gene end by 4 bases; junction bases not matched to a gene: 8. The germline V gene has CDR1 SGHKS and CDR2 YYEKEE (reference sequence). The CDR3 spans 17 residues. The CDR3 protein is CASSLVGLGAGTGELFF. The CDR3 DNA reads TGTGCCAGCAGCTTGGTGGGACTAGGGGCGGGCACCGGGGAGCTGTTTTTT.

A single count supports this clone. V and J are TRBV2 and TRBJ1-3; no clear D gene. The V gene's germline CDR1 is SNHLY and CDR2 FYNNEI. The CDR3 loop spans 12 amino acids. Between the trimmed V and J ends, which lost 7 bases and 3 bases, there was a span of 7 bases. CDR3 DNA sequence: TGTGCCAGCAACCGGGTTGGAAACACCATATATTTT. It translates to CASNRVGNTIYF.

This clone has only a few counts. This chain joins TRBV19 and TRBJ2-7; the D is unclear. The CDR3 has 13 residues. V was shortened by 5 bases and J by 2 bases, with 10 bases between the two germline ends. The V gene's germline CDR1 is LNHDA and CDR2 SQIVND (reference sequence). CDR3 residues: CASSSPPTYEQYF. Written as DNA, the CDR3 is TGTGCCAGTAGTTCGCCTCCAACCTACGAGCAGTACTTC.

J is TRBJ2-7 and V is TRBV7-2; weak D call: TRBD1 (7 bases). V was cut by 4 bases and J by 2 bases, with 15 bases left in between. The CDR3 covers 15 residues. Germline V gene data show CDR1 as SGHTA and CDR2 as FQGNSA. CDR3 amino acids: CASSSSARGPYEQYF. In DNA form, the CDR3 reads TGTGCCAGCAGCTCTAGCGCGAGGGGGCCCTACGAGCAGTACTTC.

This clone was picked up one time. This rearrangement joins TRBV6-1 to TRBJ1-2; TRBD1 is a possible D gene (6 bases). V lost 2 bases to trimming and J lost 5 bases, with 18 bases between them. This CDR3 is built from 16 residues. Germline V CDR1 and CDR2: MNHNS, SASEGT. CDR3 DNA sequence: TGTGCCAGCAGTGAATGGAGCGGGGGCTCGGTATATGGCTACACCTTC. Amino acid sequence: CASSEWSGGSVYGYTF.

V usage is TRBV6-1 and J usage is TRBJ2-3; no firm D call. Trimming removed 6 bases from V and 6 bases from J, with 7 bases in between. This CDR3 contains 11 residues. Germline values: CDR1 MNHNS, CDR2 SASEGT. The CDR3 loop reads CASRLTDTQYF. CDR3 sequence (DNA): TGTGCCAGCAGGCTTACGGATACGCAGTATTTT.

The count of this clone is one. The chain employs TRBV9 and TRBJ2-1; 8 bases align to TRBD1. CDR3 length: 16 residues. J gave up 6 bases and V 2 bases, and 10 bases lay outside the gene matches. CDR1 is SGDLS and CDR2 is YYNGEE in the germline V gene. CDR3 region: CASSVSAGTGFNEQFF. CDR3 DNA sequence: TGTGCCAGCAGCGTTTCTGCCGGGACAGGCTTCAATGAGCAGTTCTTC. The variable domain in full, with the rest retrieved from reference TRBV9 and TRBJ2-1, is DSGVTQTPKHLITATGQRVTLRCSPRSGDLSVYWYQQSLDQGLQFLIQYYNGEERAKGNILERFSAQQFPDLHSELNLSSLELGDSALYFCASSVSAGTGFNEQFFGPGTRLTVL.

This clone was seen once. V and J are TRBV7-8 and TRBJ2-3; D is ambiguous. Germline CDR1 and CDR2: SGHVS and FQNEAQ. V lost 5 bases, J lost 1 base, and 7 bases lay in between. This CDR3 region has 13 residues. CDR3 residues: CASSPKGTDTQYF. CDR3 nucleotide sequence: TGTGCCAGCAGCCCCAAGGGCACAGATACGCAGTATTTT.

V is TRBV5-6 and J is TRBJ2-1, with TRBD2 matching 12 bases. The CDR3 is made up of 16 amino acids. Germline trimming cut 5 bases from V and 8 bases from J; bases unmatched to any gene: 11. Germline CDR1 is SGHDT and CDR2 is YYEEEE. The CDR3 DNA follows: TGTGCCAGCAGATTACGACTAGCGGGAGCAATCCATGAGCAGTTCTTC. Amino acid sequence: CASRLRLAGAIHEQFF.

In this sample, this clone turned up a few times. The J gene is TRBJ2-7, the V gene TRBV6-5; D is possibly TRBD1 or TRBD2 (5 bases each). CDR1 is MNHEY, CDR2 SVGAGI, per germline. The V gene lost 6 bases and the J gene lost 4 bases, with 13 bases spanning the gap. The CDR3 has 13 amino acids. The CDR3 reads CASRSPGPYEQYF. The CDR3 DNA follows: TGTGCCAGCAGGTCCCCGGGACCTTACGAGCAGTACTTC.

This chain connects TRBV7-2 to TRBJ1-5; maybe TRBD1 (5 bases). The ends were cut back, 4 bases at V and 10 bases at J, with 14 bases in the middle. Germline CDR1 is SGHTA and CDR2 is FQGNSA. The CDR3 sequence is 13 residues long. The CDR3 nucleotides are TGTGCCAGCAGCTCGGCTGAGGGGATTCCCCAGCATTTT. Translating gives CASSSAEGIPQHF.

This clone has only one observation. The chain carries TRBV5-1 and TRBJ2-1, with 10 positions matching TRBD1. Germline V gene lookup returns CDR1 SGHRS and CDR2 YFSETQ. This CDR3 has 13 amino acids. Trimming at V came to 2 bases and at J to 10 bases, leaving 3 bases not matched to a gene. The DNA for the CDR3 is TGCGCCAGCAGCTTAGGGACAGGGGACGAGCAGTTCTTC. Its translation: CASSLGTGDEQFF.